These 12 T cell receptor beta chains originate from one sample sequenced in a study of T-cell memory formation after mild COVID-19. A single record per CDR3 protein comes from TCRdb applying MiXCR to the 5' RACE reads. The sample lists approximately 290,000 distinct CDR3 sequences; less than 20% were seen once. Material: PBMCs or a T cell subset sorted from them (not recorded which). The receptor source for this set is a man aged 18 to 30 who had mild COVID-19 (a few samples of this study predate the infection). Cell type and time point are not known.

The CDR3 DNA is TGTGCCAGCAAGGAGCAGGGAAGCGGGGAGCTGTTTTTT. Protein sequence: CASKEQGSGELFF. The chain links TRBV12-3 or TRBV12-4 to TRBJ2-2; tentative D call: TRBD1 (5 bases). The CDR3 extends over 13 amino acids. V lost 7 bases and J 7 bases, leaving 13 bases between the germline ends.

This chain joins TRBV5-1 and TRBJ1-5; perhaps TRBD1 as D (6 bases). Looked up from germline, CDR1 is SGHRS and CDR2 is YFSETQ. This CDR3 spans 15 amino acids. Trimming took 5 bases from V and 8 from J, leaving 20 bases between them. The CDR3 nucleotides read TGCGCCAGCAGACCCGGGACATTCGTGCTGGAGCCCCAGCATTTT. Amino acid sequence: CASRPGTFVLEPQHF.

This clonotype turned up a few times. The chain's CDR3 is CSVEESSRETQYF. The DNA of the CDR3 is TGCAGCGTTGAAGAGTCCTCCAGGGAGACCCAGTACTTC. The chain uses TRBV29-1 and TRBJ2-5; D remains unclear. V dropped 0 bases and J dropped 5 bases, with 10 bases sitting between them. Germline V lookup: CDR1 SQVTM, CDR2 ANQGSEA. The CDR3 consists of 13 residues.

The chain couples TRBV2 to TRBJ1-2, with TRBD1 matching over 8 bases. The CDR3 totals 13 residues. The J segment lost 8 bases and the V segment lost 5 bases, leaving 7 bases of the junction unmatched. Germline CDR1 and CDR2: SNHLY and FYNNEI. DNA for the CDR3: TGTGCCAGCAGTTATGACAGGGGAGGAGGCTACACCTTC. Translated: CASSYDRGGGYTF.

This chain links TRBV9 with TRBJ2-5; unclear D gene. The germline V gene encodes CDR1 SGDLS and CDR2 YYNGEE. V was pared by 0 bases and J by 2 bases, with 5 bases between. The CDR3 contains 13 residues. The CDR3 nucleotides are TGTGCCAGCAGCGTAGGACAACAAGAGACCCAGTACTTC. Translation gives CASSVGQQETQYF.

The rearrangement joins TRBV11-2 to TRBJ1-4, with 12 bases fitting TRBD1. This CDR3 has 14 residues. Germline values: CDR1 SGHAT, CDR2 FQNNGV. Germline trimming cut 4 bases from V and 8 bases from J; bases unmatched to any gene: 2. This CDR3 reads CASSWGQGAEKLFF. The CDR3 bases are TGTGCCAGCAGCTGGGGACAGGGGGCGGAAAAACTGTTTTTT.

This rearrangement joins TRBV5-1 to TRBJ2-2; D could derive from TRBD1 or TRBD2 (5 bases each). Per germline, CDR1 SGHRS and CDR2 YFSETQ. V gave up 3 bases and J gave up 5 bases, with 11 bases separating them. The CDR3 contains 14 residues. CDR3 protein: CASSSLGETGELFF. CDR3 coding DNA: TGCGCCAGCAGCTCGTTGGGGGAGACCGGGGAGCTGTTTTTT.

V and J are TRBV29-1 and TRBJ2-1; no firm D call. CDR1 and CDR2 from the germline V gene are SQVTM and ANQGSEA. Trimming stripped 4 bases from V and 0 bases from J, with 7 bases between. The CDR3 is 13 residues long. CDR3 nucleotides: TGCAGCGTTGGGGCTGTCTCCTACAATGAGCAGTTCTTC. Translating it yields CSVGAVSYNEQFF.

This chain links TRBV4-1 with TRBJ2-2, with a possible D match to TRBD2 (7 bases). V lost 8 bases to trimming and J lost 0 bases, with 13 bases between them. CDR3 length equals 15 residues. The V gene's germline CDR1 is MGHRA and CDR2 YSYEKL. The CDR3 DNA sequence: TGCGCCAGCGCTAGGGGGGGGGCGAACACCGGGGAGCTGTTTTTT. As protein: CASARGGANTGELFF.

This chain connects TRBV12-3 or TRBV12-4 to TRBJ1-2; no clear D. The CDR3 sequence is 12 residues long. With 5 bases removed from V and 3 bases from J, the gap between germline ends came to 7 bases. The CDR3 reads CASSANDYGYTF. CDR3 nucleotides: TGTGCCAGCAGTGCAAATGACTATGGCTACACCTTC.

The chain carries TRBV6-5 and TRBJ1-1; D perhaps matches TRBD1 (6 bases). Deletions cut 4 bases from V and 1 base from J, with 10 bases between. CDR3 length: 14 residues. Germline CDR1 and CDR2: MNHEY and SVGAGI. DNA of the CDR3: TGTGCCAGCAGTTGGGGGGCAGCGAACACTGAAGCTTTCTTT. This encodes CASSWGAANTEAFF.

This clonotype has a handful of counts. The rearrangement links TRBV4-3 to TRBJ1-1; D is unclear. Germline lookup yields CDR1 LGHNA and CDR2 YSLEER. Between the trimmed V and J ends, which lost 7 bases and 8 bases, there was a span of 5 bases. The CDR3 is made up of 9 amino acids. The CDR3 reads CASIPEAFF. The DNA of the CDR3 is TGCGCCAGCATCCCCGAAGCTTTCTTT.